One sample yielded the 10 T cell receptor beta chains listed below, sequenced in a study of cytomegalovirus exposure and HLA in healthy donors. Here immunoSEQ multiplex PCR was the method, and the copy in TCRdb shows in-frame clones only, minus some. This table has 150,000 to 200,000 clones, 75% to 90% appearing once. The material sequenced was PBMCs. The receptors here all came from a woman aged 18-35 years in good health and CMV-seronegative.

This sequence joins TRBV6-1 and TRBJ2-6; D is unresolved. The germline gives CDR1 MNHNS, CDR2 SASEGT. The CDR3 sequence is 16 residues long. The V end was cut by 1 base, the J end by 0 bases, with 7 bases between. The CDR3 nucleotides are TGTGCCAGCAGTGAAGATGAGAGCTCTGGGGCCAACGTCCTGACTTTC. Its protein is CASSEDESSGANVLTF.

Here the CDR3 reads CASSQVPISGGRDNEKLFF. For the CDR3, the DNA is TGCGCCAGCAGCCAAGTTCCTATATCAGGGGGCCGGGATAATGAAAAACTGTTTTTT. This chain uses TRBV4-1 with TRBJ1-4; TRBD1 matches at 8 bases. The CDR3 consists of 19 residues. CDR1 and CDR2 from the germline V gene are MGHRA and YSYEKL. V shed 1 base and J 4 bases; nucleotides not matched to a gene: 14.

The CDR3 sequence: CATSRDIDLGEYFF. In DNA, the CDR3 is TGTGCCACCAGCAGAGATATTGATCTCGGAGAGTATTTCTTT. The chain is built from TRBV15 and TRBJ1-1; D call uncertain. V was pared by 0 bases and J by 13 bases, with 18 bases between. Germline CDR1 and CDR2: LNHNV and YYDKDF (reference sequence). This CDR3 region has 14 residues.

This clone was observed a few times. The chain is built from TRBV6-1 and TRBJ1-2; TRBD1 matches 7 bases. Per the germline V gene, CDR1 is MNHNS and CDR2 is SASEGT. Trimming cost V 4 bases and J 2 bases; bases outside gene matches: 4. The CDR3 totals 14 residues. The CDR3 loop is CASSAPGQNYGYTF. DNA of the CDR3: TGTGCCAGCAGTGCCCCGGGACAGAACTATGGCTACACCTTC.

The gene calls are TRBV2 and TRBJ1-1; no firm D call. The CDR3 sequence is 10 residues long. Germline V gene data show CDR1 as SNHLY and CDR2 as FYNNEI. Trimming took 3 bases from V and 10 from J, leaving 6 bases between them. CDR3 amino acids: CASSDRAAFF. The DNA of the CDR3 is TGTGCCAGCAGTGATAGAGCAGCTTTCTTT.

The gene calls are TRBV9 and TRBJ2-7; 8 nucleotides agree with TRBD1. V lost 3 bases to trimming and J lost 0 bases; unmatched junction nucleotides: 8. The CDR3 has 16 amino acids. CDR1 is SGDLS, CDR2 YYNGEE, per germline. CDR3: CASSGGTGRASYEQYF. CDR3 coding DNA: TGTGCCAGCAGCGGCGGGACAGGAAGGGCCTCCTACGAGCAGTACTTC. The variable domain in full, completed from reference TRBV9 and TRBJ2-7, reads DSGVTQTPKHLITATGQRVTLRCSPRSGDLSVYWYQQSLDQGLQFLIQYYNGEERAKGNILERFSAQQFPDLHSELNLSSLELGDSALYFCASSGGTGRASYEQYFGPGTRLTVT.

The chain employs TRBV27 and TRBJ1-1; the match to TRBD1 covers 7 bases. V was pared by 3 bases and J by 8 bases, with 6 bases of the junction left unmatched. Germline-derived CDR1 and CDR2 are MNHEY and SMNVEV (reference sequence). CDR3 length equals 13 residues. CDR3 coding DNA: TGTGCCAGCAGTTTTTACGACAGGGCCGAAGCTTTCTTT. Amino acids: CASSFYDRAEAFF.

This chain's CDR3 is CASSEAGSTGELFF. The DNA for the CDR3 is TGTGCCAGCAGTGAAGCAGGGAGCACCGGGGAGCTGTTTTTT. The chain employs TRBV6-1 and TRBJ2-2; TRBD2 might be the D (5 bases). Trimming shortened V by 0 bases and J by 4 bases, and 6 bases separated the two germline ends. Germline loops: CDR1 MNHNS, CDR2 SASEGT. The CDR3 loop spans 14 amino acids.

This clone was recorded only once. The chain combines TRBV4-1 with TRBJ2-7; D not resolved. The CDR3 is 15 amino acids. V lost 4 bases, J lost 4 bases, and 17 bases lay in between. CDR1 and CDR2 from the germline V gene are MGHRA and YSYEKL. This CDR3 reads CASSPRSVLEYEQYF. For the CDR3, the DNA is TGCGCCAGCAGCCCGCGCTCCGTTTTGGAGTACGAGCAGTACTTC.

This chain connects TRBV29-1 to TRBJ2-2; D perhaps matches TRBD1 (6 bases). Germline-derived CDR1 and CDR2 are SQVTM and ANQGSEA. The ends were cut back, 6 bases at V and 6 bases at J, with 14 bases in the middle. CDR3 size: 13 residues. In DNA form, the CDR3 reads TGCAGCGTAGAAACAGGGTACCCCGGGGAGCTGTTTTTT. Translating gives CSVETGYPGELFF.